This record covers a single T cell receptor beta chain. V was clipped by 3 bases and J by 0 bases, with 7 bases between them. Germline-derived CDR1 and CDR2 are SGDLS and YYNGEE. The CDR3 length is 14 residues. These data come from a study of shared clonotypes between healthy human individuals. This table comes from immunoSEQ multiplex PCR, and its TCRdb copy is limited to in-frame clones, with some not included. Here the sample spans under 300,000 clones, about 65% being singletons. The sequencing input was memory CD4+ T cells sorted from blood. Subset noted: CD45RA-negative fraction. J is TRBJ1-5 and V is TRBV9, with D uncertain. This TCR came from a young man in good health. The CDR3 DNA reads as TGTGCCAGCAGCGGCGGATATAGCAATCAGCCCCAGCATTTT. It yields the protein CASSGGYSNQPQHF.